The next 9 T cell receptor beta chains were all read from a single sample in a study of cytomegalovirus exposure and HLA in healthy donors. The primer mix had 60 Vbeta and 13 Jbeta primers. Libraries were prepared by immunoSEQ multiplex PCR; TCRdb keeps only in-frame clonotypes and omits some of them. The sample's table shows 100,000 to 150,000 clones. The sequencing sample was made of PBMCs. Receptors originate from a woman aged 40 to 50 in good health and CMV-seropositive.

The chain joins TRBV25-1 to TRBJ2-1, with a weak D call TRBD1 (7 bases). Trimming pared 11 bases from V and 3 bases from J, leaving 20 bases between. The CDR3 is made up of 15 amino acids. Looked up from germline, CDR1 is MGHDK and CDR2 is SYGVNS. CDR3 DNA sequence: TGTGCCCGTTTTTGCGGGACAGCACTCTACAATGAGCAGTTCTTC. This codes for CARFCGTALYNEQFF.

The J gene is TRBJ1-1, the V gene TRBV30; a weak D match, TRBD1 (5 bases). Germline loops: CDR1 GTSNPN, CDR2 SVGIG (reference sequence). The germline V and J ends were trimmed by 0 bases and 3 bases, with 14 bases remaining between them. This CDR3 comprises 15 residues. The CDR3: CAWSVGQGRHTEAFF. DNA of the CDR3: TGTGCCTGGAGTGTAGGGCAGGGAAGGCACACTGAAGCTTTCTTT. Looking up the rest from reference TRBV30 and TRBJ1-1 gives the full variable domain: SQTIHQWPATLVQPVGSPLSLECTVEGTSNPNLYWYRQAAGRGLQLLFYSVGIGQISSEVPQNLSASRPQDRQFILSSKKLLLSDSGFYLCAWSVGQGRHTEAFFGQGTRLTVV.

The genes are TRBV4-1 and TRBJ2-7, with TRBD2 matching 7 bases. The CDR3 has 12 residues. V lost 1 base, J lost 12 bases, and 6 bases stayed unmatched. Germline loops: CDR1 MGHRA, CDR2 YSYEKL. CDR3 nucleotide sequence: TGCGCCAGCAGCCAAGCTGCGGGAGTCCCGTACTTC. It specifies CASSQAAGVPYF.

The chain links TRBV7-9 to TRBJ2-7; maybe TRBD1 (6 bases). Germline V gene lookup returns CDR1 SEHNR and CDR2 FQNEAQ (reference sequence). The CDR3 spans 14 residues. Trimming took off 6 bases at V and 1 base at J, with 13 bases between the two ends. CDR3 loop: CASSQGKVSYEQYF. The CDR3 DNA reads as TGTGCCAGCAGTCAGGGGAAGGTTTCCTACGAGCAGTACTTC.

The J gene is TRBJ1-1, the V gene TRBV19, with 7 nucleotides matching TRBD1. Germline CDR1 and CDR2: LNHDA and SQIVND (reference sequence). The length of the CDR3 is 16 residues. V was pared by 0 bases and J by 3 bases, with 7 bases of the junction left unmatched. CDR3 amino acids: CASSIDNRGADTEAFF. CDR3 bases: TGTGCCAGTAGTATAGATAACAGGGGTGCGGACACTGAAGCTTTCTTT.

The genes are TRBV7-9 and TRBJ2-1; D is ambiguous. The V end was cut by 5 bases, the J end by 8 bases, with 22 bases between. The CDR3 loop spans 16 amino acids. Germline values: CDR1 SEHNR, CDR2 FQNEAQ (reference sequence). The CDR3 protein is CASSAPGSHIWDEQFF. Written as DNA, the CDR3 is TGTGCCAGCAGCGCCCCAGGATCACATATTTGGGATGAGCAGTTCTTC.

The chain carries TRBV6-1 and TRBJ2-7; possible D gene TRBD2, 5 bases. CDR1 MNHNS and CDR2 SASEGT come from the germline V gene. V was pared by 7 bases and J by 0 bases, with 13 bases between. The CDR3 runs to 14 residues. The DNA for the CDR3 is TGTGCCAGCATAGTCGGACTTACCTCCTACGAGCAGTACTTC. Its protein product is CASIVGLTSYEQYF.

This chain connects TRBV7-9 to TRBJ2-7, with a possible D match to TRBD1 (5 bases). Germline V gene sequence: CDR1 SEHNR, CDR2 FQNEAQ (reference sequence). The CDR3 is made up of 15 amino acids. Trimming removed 4 bases at V and 0 bases at J, with 13 bases between. The CDR3 loop reads CASSSPAGLSYEQYF. DNA for the CDR3: TGTGCCAGCAGCTCCCCGGCAGGGCTCTCCTACGAGCAGTACTTC.

The V and J genes are TRBV6-5 and TRBJ1-2; the D gene is possibly TRBD1 (6 bases). Germline CDR1 MNHEY, CDR2 SVGAGI. The CDR3 has 14 residues. The V gene lost 6 bases and the J gene lost 0 bases, with 11 bases spanning the gap. Here the CDR3 reads CASRGRGANYGYTF. The CDR3 nucleotides are TGTGCCAGCAGGGGCAGGGGAGCTAACTATGGCTACACCTTC.